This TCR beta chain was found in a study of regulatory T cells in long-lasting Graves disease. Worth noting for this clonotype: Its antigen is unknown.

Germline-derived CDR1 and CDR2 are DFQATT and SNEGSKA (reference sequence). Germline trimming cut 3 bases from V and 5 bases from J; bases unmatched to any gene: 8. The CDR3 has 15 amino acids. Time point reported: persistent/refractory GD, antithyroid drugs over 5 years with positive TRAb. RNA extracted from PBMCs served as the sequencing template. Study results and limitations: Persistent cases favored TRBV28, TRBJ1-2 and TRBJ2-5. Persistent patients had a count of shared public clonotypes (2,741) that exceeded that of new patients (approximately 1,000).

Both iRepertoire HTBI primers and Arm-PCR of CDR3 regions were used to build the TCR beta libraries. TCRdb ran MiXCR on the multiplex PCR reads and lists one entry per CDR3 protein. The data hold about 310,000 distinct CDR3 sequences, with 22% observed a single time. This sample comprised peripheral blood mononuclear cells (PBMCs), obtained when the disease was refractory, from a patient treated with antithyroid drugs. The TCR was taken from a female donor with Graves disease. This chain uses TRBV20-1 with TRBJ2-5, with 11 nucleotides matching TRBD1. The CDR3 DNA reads TGCAGTGCTAGGGTCGGGACAGGGGGTCGGGAGACCCAGTACTTC. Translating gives CSARVGTGGRETQYF.